In this sample, the clone carrying this T cell receptor beta chain turned up a few times. Its cognate antigen is unknown. Full-length variable regions came from constant-region reverse primers plus semi-nested Nested Universal Primer A PCR. TCRdb reprocessed the 5' RACE reads with MiXCR, giving one entry per CDR3 protein. The profile shows approximately 11,000 distinct CDR3 sequences, under 35% of them singletons. The sorted Tregs were CD4+CD25+CD127-/low cells. Findings and caveats of the study: Tumor-infiltrating Treg TCR alpha and beta sequences overlapped most with tumor naive CD4+ T cells, then blood naive. In terms of TCR gene usage, tumor memory CD4+ T cells clustered together with blood and lymph node memory CD4+ cells, as well as with lymph node naive CD4+ cells.

CDR3 length: 16 residues. V was shortened by 2 bases and J by 9 bases, with 23 bases between the two germline ends. Germline assignment: CDR1 SGHAT and CDR2 FQNNGV. This receptor was taken from a female donor with breast cancer. Sequences were obtained from Tregs sorted from a lymph node. The chain has TRBV11-2 and TRBJ2-7, with TRBD2 as a possible D gene (8 bases). Here the CDR3 DNA reads TGTGCCAGCAGCTTACCCCCCGGGGGGGCGCCAGGGGGGCAGTACTTC. Protein: CASSLPPGGAPGGQYF.